Below are 9 T cell receptor beta chains sequenced from a single sample in a study of T-cell reconstitution after alpha-beta-depleted transplantation in children. Library preparation (for TCRbeta) was performed with unique molecular identifiers. TCRdb fed the PCR reads into MiXCR, producing one record per CDR3 protein. The sample lists approximately 350,000 distinct CDR3 sequences, 15% to 20% occurring once. The starting material was PBMCs, mostly from graft donor cells, obtained 360 days after TCRalphabeta/CD19-depleted stem cell transplant. The receptors were gathered from a male patient aged 2-10 years who had a stem cell transplant for acute lymphoblastic leukemia, so the T cells may come from the graft donor.

The rearrangement links TRBV29-1 to TRBJ2-7, with 11 positions matching TRBD1. V gave up 7 bases and J gave up 3 bases; unmatched junction bases: 11. CDR3 length: 15 residues. CDR1 and CDR2 from the germline V gene are SQVTM and ANQGSEA. DNA of the CDR3: TGCAGCGACCCCCGGGACAGGGGGTTGAGCTACGAGCAGTACTTC. It codes for CSDPRDRGLSYEQYF.

This clonotype was detected a few times. The genes are TRBV19 and TRBJ2-7, with D perhaps matching TRBD2 (6 bases). Trimming removed 0 bases at V and 0 bases at J, with 21 bases between. The CDR3 sequence is 19 residues long. The germline CDR1 and CDR2 sequences are LNHDA and SQIVND (reference sequence). The CDR3 loop is CASSIDASKGGGLSYEQYF. CDR3 DNA: TGTGCCAGTAGTATAGATGCTTCGAAAGGTGGGGGACTCTCCTACGAGCAGTACTTC.

This clonotype came up a few times. The chain has TRBV4-1 and TRBJ2-3; a weak D match, TRBD2 (6 bases). Per the germline V gene, CDR1 is MGHRA and CDR2 is YSYEKL. V was cut by 3 bases and J by 9 bases, with 13 bases left in between. There are 13 residues in the CDR3. CDR3 DNA sequence: TGCGCCAGCAGCCAGGTGCGGGGAAAAACGCAGTATTTT. This gives the protein CASSQVRGKTQYF.

The V call is TRBV5-1, the J call TRBJ2-3; 8 positions match TRBD1. The CDR3 is 13 residues long. Germline assignment: CDR1 SGHRS and CDR2 YFSETQ. V trimming: 4 bases; J trimming: 6 bases; junction bases outside the gene matches: 4. CDR3 residues: CASSGQGADTQYF. The CDR3 bases are TGCGCCAGCAGCGGTCAGGGGGCCGATACGCAGTATTTT. The full variable domain, completed using reference TRBV5-1 and TRBJ2-3, is KAGVTQTPRYLIKTRGQQVTLSCSPISGHRSVSWYQQTPGQGLQFLFEYFSETQRNKGNFPGRFSGRQFSNSRSEMNVSTLELGDSALYLCASSGQGADTQYFGPGTRLTVL.

There are a few counts of this clonotype. The chain combines TRBV28 with TRBJ1-2; 10 bases fit TRBD1. Germline CDR1 MDHEN, CDR2 SYDVKM. V trimming: 6 bases; J trimming: 8 bases; junction bases outside the gene matches: 15. This CDR3 is built from 16 residues. The CDR3, as DNA: TGTGCCAGCAGCCGGAGGGACAGGGGCTTTCTCGGGGGCTACACCTTC. Residues: CASSRRDRGFLGGYTF.

A few counts support this clonotype. V is TRBV24-1 and J is TRBJ2-5; D may be TRBD2 (5 bases). Trimming stripped 5 bases from V and 3 bases from J, with 15 bases between. The germline V gene has CDR1 KGHDR and CDR2 SFDVKD. The CDR3 length is 15 residues. CDR3 in DNA: TGTGCCACCAGTGCAGGAAGCGGTCCCAAAGAGACCCAGTACTTC. It specifies CATSAGSGPKETQYF.

This clonotype was detected only a few times. This chain links TRBV29-1 with TRBJ2-5, with a possible D match to TRBD1 (5 bases). This CDR3 region has 15 residues. The V end lost 0 bases, the J end lost 2 bases, and 13 bases lay between the germline ends. CDR1 and CDR2 (germline): SQVTM, ANQGSEA. This CDR3 is CSVEDGWNRQETQYF. CDR3 DNA sequence: TGCAGCGTTGAAGATGGCTGGAACAGGCAAGAGACCCAGTACTTC.

The chain couples TRBV12-3 or TRBV12-4 to TRBJ2-1, with 7 bases lining up with TRBD1. The CDR3 consists of 16 residues. J gave up 7 bases and V 6 bases, and 15 bases lay outside the gene matches. The CDR3 DNA reads as TGTGCCAGCAGCCGTTCAGGGGGATCCTCCTTTAATGAGCAGTTCTTC. It translates to CASSRSGGSSFNEQFF.

The chain employs TRBV4-2 and TRBJ2-1; tentatively, D is TRBD2 (5 bases). V was shortened by 1 base and J by 6 bases, with 10 bases between the two germline ends. The CDR3 has 14 amino acids. In germline, CDR1 is LGHNA, CDR2 YNFKEQ. The CDR3 region is CASSQVASSNEQFF. CDR3 DNA: TGTGCCAGCAGCCAAGTGGCTAGCAGCAATGAGCAGTTCTTC.